Here is one TCR beta chain with its context. This sample is drawn from a study of T-cell reconstitution after alpha-beta-depleted transplantation in children. V lost 5 bases to trimming and J lost 4 bases; unmatched junction nucleotides: 6. The CDR3 covers 14 residues. Per germline, CDR1 MNHEY and CDR2 SMNVEV (reference sequence). Researchers prepared the TCRbeta library using unique molecular identifiers, the study reports. One entry per CDR3 protein results from TCRdb running MiXCR on the PCR reads. The repertoire has almost 500,000 distinct CDR3 sequences, approximately 12% of them found once; the top ten carry about 5%.

This receptor was obtained from a human donor who donated a stem cell graft to a child with combined immunodeficiency. The genes are TRBV27 and TRBJ2-3; 7 nucleotides align to TRBD2. Material: PBMCs from the stem cell graft donor, obtained from the stem cell graft. The CDR3, as DNA: TGTGCCAGCAGTGGGGGGGACTTACCAGATACGCAGTATTTT. Encoded protein: CASSGGDLPDTQYF.